These T cell receptor beta chains were read from a single sample in a study of T-cell memory formation after mild COVID-19. TCRdb re-analysed the 5' RACE reads in MiXCR, keeping a single row per CDR3 protein. The table has 190,000 or so distinct CDR3 sequences, 25% to 35% seen once. The source material was PBMCs or a T cell subset sorted from them (not recorded which). Every receptor here comes from an adult woman who had mild COVID-19 (a few samples of this study predate the infection). Cell type and time point are not known. The CDR3 runs from the conserved cysteine through the conserved F or W. A D gene is named only where the DNA matches it firmly. Some rows mark clone size as missing; the rest say once, few, many or name a class of expanded clone.

V: TRBV5-1; length: 12; size: many; D: TRBD1; J: TRBJ2-7; DNA: TGCGCCAGCAGCTTCCGGACAGGGGAGCAGTACTTC; CDR3: CASSFRTGEQYF
V: TRBV5-1; length: 14; size: .; D: .; J: TRBJ2-5; DNA: TGCGCCAGCAGCTTGGGAGGAGTTCAAGAGACCCAGTACTTC; CDR3: CASSLGGVQETQYF
V: TRBV7-2; length: 14; size: .; D: .; J: TRBJ2-1; DNA: TGTGCCAGCAGCTCTCCTGGGCAACACAATGAGCAGTTCTTC; CDR3: CASSSPGQHNEQFF
V: TRBV12-3/TRBV12-4; length: 14; size: .; D: .; J: TRBJ2-2; DNA: TGTGCCATTCAAGAAAGGGGACCCACCGGGGAGCTGTTTTTT; CDR3: CAIQERGPTGELFF
V: TRBV4-1; length: 15; size: .; D: .; J: TRBJ2-3; DNA: TGCGCCAGCAGCCCCCAGGATCCGGGTACAGATACGCAGTATTTT; CDR3: CASSPQDPGTDTQYF
V: TRBV29-1; length: 14; size: few; D: TRBD2; J: TRBJ2-7; DNA: TGCAGCGTTGGTCCTAGCGGGAGCTCCTACGAGCAGTACTTC; CDR3: CSVGPSGSSYEQYF
V: TRBV20-1; length: 13; size: .; D: .; J: TRBJ2-5; DNA: TGCAGTGGGTGGGGGCAGCAGGGGGAGACCCAGTACTTC; CDR3: CSGWGQQGETQYF
V: TRBV6-2/TRBV6-3; length: 15; size: .; D: TRBD1; J: TRBJ2-7; DNA: TGTGCCAGCAGTCGCCCCACAGGGGGGACCTACGAGCAGTACTTC; CDR3: CASSRPTGGTYEQYF
V: TRBV6-5; length: 12; size: .; D: .; J: TRBJ2-2; DNA: TGTGCCAGCACAGGGATAGCGTGGGAGCTGTTTTTT; CDR3: CASTGIAWELFF
V: TRBV29-1; length: 14; size: few; D: .; J: TRBJ2-5; DNA: TGCAGCGTTGTCCAGCCCGACACTCAAGAGACCCAGTACTTC; CDR3: CSVVQPDTQETQYF
V: TRBV19; length: 12; size: many; D: .; J: TRBJ1-2; DNA: TGTGCCAGTAGTAGGGCAACGGGAGGCTACACCTTC; CDR3: CASSRATGGYTF
V: TRBV7-2; length: 12; size: few; D: TRBD2; J: TRBJ2-2; DNA: TGTGCCAGCAGCGAGGGACTACGGGAGCTGTTTTTT; CDR3: CASSEGLRELFF
V: TRBV5-1; length: 14; size: many; D: .; J: TRBJ2-2; DNA: TGCGCCAGCAAAGGGAGTACGAACACCGGGGAGCTGTTTTTT; CDR3: CASKGSTNTGELFF
V: TRBV4-2; length: 12; size: few; D: .; J: TRBJ2-7; DNA: TGTGCCAGCAGCCAAGATCGCCGAGGGCAGTACTTC; CDR3: CASSQDRRGQYF
V: TRBV4-2; length: 19; size: .; D: TRBD2; J: TRBJ2-4; DNA: TGTGCCAGCAGCCAAGATTCTAGCGGGTATGAGTTAGCCAAAAACATTCAGTACTTC; CDR3: CASSQDSSGYELAKNIQYF
V: TRBV5-1; length: 13; size: few; D: .; J: TRBJ2-7; DNA: TGCGCCAGCAGCTACCCGGGGGCCTACGAGCAGTACTTC; CDR3: CASSYPGAYEQYF
V: TRBV4-1; length: 14; size: .; D: .; J: TRBJ1-1; DNA: TGCGCCAGCAGCCAAGCAAGGGACGGCCTAAGGGCTTTCTTT; CDR3: CASSQARDGLRAFF
V: TRBV29-1; length: 13; size: few; D: TRBD1; J: TRBJ1-2; DNA: TGCAGCGTTCACCAGGGACAGAACTATGGCTACACCTTC; CDR3: CSVHQGQNYGYTF
V: TRBV3-1; length: 13; size: few; D: .; J: TRBJ1-1; DNA: TGTGCCAGCAGCCAAGAGGCAAGGACTGAAGCTTTCTTT; CDR3: CASSQEARTEAFF
V: TRBV2; length: 16; size: .; D: .; J: TRBJ2-1; DNA: TGTGCCAGCAGAGTGACGGGAAATAGGGGGGCGGATGAGCAGTTCTTC; CDR3: CASRVTGNRGADEQFF
V: TRBV9; length: 13; size: .; D: .; J: TRBJ2-7; DNA: TGTGCCAGCAGCGGCAGCTTGGGACGCGAGCAGTACTTC; CDR3: CASSGSLGREQYF
V: TRBV12-3/TRBV12-4; length: 14; size: .; D: .; J: TRBJ1-2; DNA: TGTGCCAGCAGTTCACGGGACACTCGGAATGGCTACACCTTC; CDR3: CASSSRDTRNGYTF
V: TRBV7-2; length: 16; size: few; D: .; J: TRBJ1-5; DNA: TGTGCCAGCAGCTTAGAGGGACCGTATAGCAATCAGCCCCAGCATTTT; CDR3: CASSLEGPYSNQPQHF
V: TRBV14; length: 14; size: .; D: .; J: TRBJ2-1; DNA: TGTGCCAGCAGCCCCCAACAGAGCTACAATGAGCAGTTCTTC; CDR3: CASSPQQSYNEQFF
V: TRBV6-5; length: 15; size: .; D: .; J: TRBJ2-1; DNA: TGTGCCAGCAGTTACTCGGGTGGGACCGACAATGAGCAGTTCTTC; CDR3: CASSYSGGTDNEQFF
V: TRBV6-5; length: 13; size: .; D: .; J: TRBJ1-1; DNA: TGTGCCAGCAGGGGAGGGAGGAACACTGAAGCTTTCTTT; CDR3: CASRGGRNTEAFF
V: TRBV12-3/TRBV12-4; length: 13; size: .; D: .; J: TRBJ2-3; DNA: TGTGCCAGCAGGCTGCTTACAGAAGATACGCAGTATTTT; CDR3: CASRLLTEDTQYF
V: TRBV29-1; length: 11; size: .; D: .; J: TRBJ2-5; DNA: TGCAGCGTTGGAGAAGGGGGGACCCAGTACTTC; CDR3: CSVGEGGTQYF
V: TRBV20-1; length: 13; size: .; D: .; J: TRBJ1-1; DNA: TGCAGTGCCATCCGACAGAGGTTAAATGAAGCTTTCTTT; CDR3: CSAIRQRLNEAFF
V: TRBV12-3/TRBV12-4; length: 13; size: once; D: .; J: TRBJ1-1; DNA: TGTGCCAGCAGTCTGGGCAGGGACTATGAAGCTTTCTTT; CDR3: CASSLGRDYEAFF
V: TRBV5-8; length: 17; size: few; D: TRBD1; J: TRBJ2-2; DNA: TGTGCCAGCAGCAGGAAGGCTCCAGGGGGCGAAACCGGGGAGCTGTTTTTT; CDR3: CASSRKAPGGETGELFF
V: TRBV4-1; length: 14; size: .; D: TRBD2; J: TRBJ2-2; DNA: TGCGCCAGCAGCCAAGTTAGCGGGGCCGGGGAGCTGTTTTTT; CDR3: CASSQVSGAGELFF